This TCR beta chain was sequenced for a study of Tregs in tolerant kidney transplant recipients. Study-level findings and limits: Findings come from small patient numbers and require larger validation. The most relevant donor-specific Treg TCRbeta repertoire apparently came from expansion with activated donor B cells.

Clones were sequenced by immunoSEQ multiplex PCR, and TCRdb holds only the in-frame ones, with some missing. This repertoire includes fewer than 7,000 clones. Measured by frequency, this clone is medium-sized. Its specificity is unknown. The missing CDR3 end, 3 residues past where the read stops, is filled in from the germline J gene. The nonmyeloablative bone marrow transplants came from related graft donors, with transient mixed chimerism. CD4+CD25+CD127- Tregs, CD4+CD25- non-Tregs, CD4 and CD8 cells were sorted. Germline CDR1 is SNHLY and CDR2 is FYNNEI. V lost 10 bases to trimming and J lost 8 bases; unmatched junction nucleotides: 8. This CDR3 has 12 amino acids.

This TCR was recovered from a human patient who received a combined kidney and bone marrow transplant. Some T cells may be graft donor cells. This chain joins TRBV2 and TRBJ2-3; 8 bases are shared with TRBD1. The material was CD4+ T cells from blood (PBMCs), obtained 6 months after the transplant. This chain's CDR3 is CATADRVGTQYF. The CDR3 DNA, read in part, is TGTGCCACCGCGGACAGGGTGGGTACG. The variable domain in full, completed from reference TRBV2 and TRBJ2-3, reads EPEVTQTPSHQVTQMGQEVILRCVPISNHLYFYWYRQILGQKVEFLVSFYNNEISEKSEIFDDQFSVERPDGSNFTLKIRSTKLEDSAMYFCATADRVGTQYFGPGTRLTVL.